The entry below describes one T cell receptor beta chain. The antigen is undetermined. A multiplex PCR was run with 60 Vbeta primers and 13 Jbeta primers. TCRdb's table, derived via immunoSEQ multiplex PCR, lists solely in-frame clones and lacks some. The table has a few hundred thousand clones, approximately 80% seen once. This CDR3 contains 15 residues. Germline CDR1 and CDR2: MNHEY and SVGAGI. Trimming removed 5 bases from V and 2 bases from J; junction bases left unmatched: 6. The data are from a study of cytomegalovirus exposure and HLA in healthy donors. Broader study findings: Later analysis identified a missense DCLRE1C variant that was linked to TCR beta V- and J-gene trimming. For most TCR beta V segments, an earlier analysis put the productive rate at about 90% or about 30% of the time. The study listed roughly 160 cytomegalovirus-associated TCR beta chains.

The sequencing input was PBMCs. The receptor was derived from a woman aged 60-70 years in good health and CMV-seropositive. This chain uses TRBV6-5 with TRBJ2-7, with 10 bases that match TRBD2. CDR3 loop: CASSRLAGSAYEQYF. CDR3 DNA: TGTGCCAGCAGTCGACTAGCGGGCTCCGCCTACGAGCAGTACTTC.